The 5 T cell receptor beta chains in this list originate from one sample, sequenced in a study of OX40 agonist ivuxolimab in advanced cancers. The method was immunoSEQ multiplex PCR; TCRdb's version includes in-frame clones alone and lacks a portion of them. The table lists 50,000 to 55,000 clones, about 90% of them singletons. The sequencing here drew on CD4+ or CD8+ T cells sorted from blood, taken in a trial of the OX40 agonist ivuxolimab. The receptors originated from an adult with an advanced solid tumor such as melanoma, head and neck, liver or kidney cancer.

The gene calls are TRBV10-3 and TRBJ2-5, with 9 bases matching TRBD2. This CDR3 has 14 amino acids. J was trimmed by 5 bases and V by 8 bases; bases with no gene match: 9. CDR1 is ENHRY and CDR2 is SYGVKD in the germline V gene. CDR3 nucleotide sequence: TGTGCCATCGGTCCGAACGCGGGAGGGGAGACCCAGTACTTC. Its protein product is CAIGPNAGGETQYF.

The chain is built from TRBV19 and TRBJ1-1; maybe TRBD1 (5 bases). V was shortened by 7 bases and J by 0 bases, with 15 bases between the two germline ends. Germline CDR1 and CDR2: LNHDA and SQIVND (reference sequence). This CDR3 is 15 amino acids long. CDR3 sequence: CASTLQTVLNTEAFF. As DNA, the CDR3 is TGTGCCAGTACCCTCCAGACAGTATTGAACACTGAAGCTTTCTTT.

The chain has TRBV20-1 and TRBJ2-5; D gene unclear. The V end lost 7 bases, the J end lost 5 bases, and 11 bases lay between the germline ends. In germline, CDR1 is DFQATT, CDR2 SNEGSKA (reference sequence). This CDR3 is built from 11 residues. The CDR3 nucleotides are TGCAGTGTAGAGGTAGGGGAGACCCAGTACTTC. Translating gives CSVEVGETQYF.

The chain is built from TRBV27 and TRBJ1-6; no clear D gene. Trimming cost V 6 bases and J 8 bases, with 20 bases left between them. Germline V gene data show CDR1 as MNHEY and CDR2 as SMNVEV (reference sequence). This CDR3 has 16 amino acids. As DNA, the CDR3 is TGTGCCAGCAGGCTCATGTCGGTGGGCGCACATTCACCCCTCCACTTT. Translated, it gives CASRLMSVGAHSPLHF.

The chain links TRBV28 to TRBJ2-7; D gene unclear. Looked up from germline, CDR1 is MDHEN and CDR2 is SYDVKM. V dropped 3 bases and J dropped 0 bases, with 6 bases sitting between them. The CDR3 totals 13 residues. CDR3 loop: CASSFGYSYEQYF. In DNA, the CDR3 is TGTGCCAGCAGTTTTGGGTACTCCTACGAGCAGTACTTC.